The sequence of this T cell receptor beta chain was determined in a study of radiation and T cells in renal cell carcinoma. Points from the study as a whole: From baseline, blood top tumor clonotypes peaked at 2 weeks post-radiation. No pretreatment tumor biopsies were available for baseline clonotypes.

Time point in this sample: blood 4 weeks post-SBRT, at nephrectomy. Regarding treatment: 15 Gy SBRT to primary tumor, nephrectomy 4 weeks later. After SBRT, blood was collected at 2 and 4 weeks, plus baseline. This clone was recorded once. What it binds is not known. The repertoire was sequenced with immunoSEQ multiplex PCR; TCRdb's copy has only in-frame clones and lacks some. This table has about 140,000 clones, around 88% appearing once. Germline V gene lookup returns CDR1 SGHKS and CDR2 YYEKEE (reference sequence). V dropped 4 bases and J dropped 3; count of bases not matched to a gene: 6. The CDR3 is 17 amino acids.

This chain links TRBV5-5 with TRBJ2-3, with 15 bases that match TRBD2. This TCR came from a woman aged 45 to 65 with renal cell carcinoma. The material was blood, obtained from a patient whose treatment included radiotherapy and nephrectomy. The CDR3 sequence is CASSLGLAGGRTDTQYF. CDR3 DNA: TGTGCCAGCAGCCTAGGACTAGCGGGAGGGCGGACAGATACGCAGTATTTT.